This TCR beta chain was sequenced for a study of cytomegalovirus exposure and HLA in healthy donors. Worth noting for this clone: The antigen is not known.

Trimming stripped 3 bases from V and 0 bases from J, with 15 bases between. The CDR3 has 16 residues. Per germline, CDR1 SGHNT and CDR2 YYREEE (reference sequence). Vbeta (60) and Jbeta (13) primers were used in the PCR. Using immunoSEQ multiplex PCR, the repertoire was profiled, and TCRdb retains in-frame clones only, with some absent. The table has fewer than 110,000 clones, roughly 76% seen once. Healthy bone marrow donors made up the cohort. Study outcomes and limitations: Most TCR sequences were uncommon, yet certain public TCRs appeared in many donors. Some TCR beta chains (about 170 of them) were listed as cytomegalovirus-associated.

V is TRBV5-4 and J is TRBJ1-1; D is undetermined. The TCR sequence derives from a middle-aged man in good health and CMV-seronegative. The sample was PBMCs. In DNA, the CDR3 is TGTGCCAGCAGCTCGGCTTCGACACTGGTGAACACTGAAGCTTTCTTT. It encodes CASSSASTLVNTEAFF.